Listed below are T cell receptor beta chains from one sample, sequenced in a study of T-cell reconstitution after alpha-beta-depleted transplantation in children. TCRdb re-called the PCR reads with MiXCR, one entry per CDR3 protein. The sample gives about 600,000 distinct CDR3 sequences, roughly 10% of which show up once; approximately 4.1% is in the top ten. Source: PBMCs from the stem cell graft donor, taken from the stem cell graft. The origin of the receptors is a human donor who donated a stem cell graft to a child with acute myeloid leukemia. CDR3s include the opening cysteine and the closing phenylalanine or tryptophan. Fields, in order: V gene, J gene, D gene, CDR3 protein. The D gene is left open where the match is weak.

TRBV18	TRBJ1-5	TRBD1	CASSPSAAGGDQPQHF
TRBV11-2	TRBJ2-1	-	CASSLDRTQGQFF
TRBV7-9	TRBJ2-5	-	CASSYIRGAETQYF
TRBV5-6	TRBJ2-7	TRBD1	CASSWGQGTYEQYF
TRBV7-2	TRBJ1-3	-	CASSLASGREYF
TRBV6-1	TRBJ2-2	TRBD1	CASREDRGNSGELFF
TRBV29-1	TRBJ1-2	-	CSVSGTQNYGYTF
TRBV4-1	TRBJ2-3	-	CASSQEERRTDTQYF
TRBV4-3	TRBJ2-1	-	CASSQEKLARNEQFF
TRBV20-1	TRBJ2-7	-	CSARDRQGQPYEQYF
TRBV30	TRBJ2-1	-	CAWTTRLSYNEQFF
TRBV27	TRBJ2-7	TRBD2	CASSSSGREGMWEQYF
TRBV12-3/TRBV12-4	TRBJ2-1	TRBD2	CASSLSGTSVTYNEQFF
TRBV28	TRBJ2-7	TRBD2	CASSSGTRAHEQYF
TRBV4-2	TRBJ2-1	-	CASSQDWVTYNEQFF
TRBV6-1	TRBJ2-2	TRBD2	CAISRGGGEAGELFF
TRBV20-1	TRBJ2-1	TRBD2	CSATGTSGRVGQFF
TRBV7-2	TRBJ1-2	TRBD1	CASSLRGGQENYGYTF
TRBV29-1	TRBJ2-1	-	CSGIAGSSYNEQFF
TRBV7-9	TRBJ2-1	TRBD2	CASRAGRTSSNEQFF
TRBV29-1	TRBJ2-7	-	CSVEGGEGVSYEQYF
TRBV29-1	TRBJ2-2	-	CSASTGNTGELFF
TRBV28	TRBJ2-7	-	CASSSSEGRSYEQYF
TRBV29-1	TRBJ2-7	TRBD1	CSARIGTAAYYEQYF
TRBV27	TRBJ2-6	-	CASSTAFQGSSGANVLTF
TRBV29-1	TRBJ1-4	-	CSVESGAEKLFF
TRBV16	TRBJ2-7	-	CASTHTQGLHEQYF
TRBV5-5	TRBJ1-3	-	CASGLARGEAGNTIYF
TRBV28	TRBJ1-2	-	CASTSRADYGYTF
TRBV24-1	TRBJ2-2	-	CATSDLKGPVSGELFF
TRBV7-2	TRBJ2-3	-	CASSLGRWGGPDTQYF
TRBV28	TRBJ2-5	TRBD2	CASTLRLATAETQYF
TRBV25-1	TRBJ2-1	TRBD2	CASRVAGVAGNEQFF
TRBV7-3	TRBJ2-5	-	CASSSLGRLEETQYF
TRBV14	TRBJ2-7	-	CASSQVGGLRSEQYF
TRBV7-3	TRBJ1-1	TRBD1	CASSSSQGGTEAFF
TRBV11-2	TRBJ2-1	TRBD2	CASSFLTSLNEQFF
TRBV11-2	TRBJ2-2	TRBD2	CASSSRGFKRENTGELFF
TRBV6-5	TRBJ2-7	-	CASRLGGPSAEQYF
TRBV15	TRBJ2-2	-	CATSRESGGANTGELFF
TRBV29-1	TRBJ1-1	-	CSVLATGHTEAFF